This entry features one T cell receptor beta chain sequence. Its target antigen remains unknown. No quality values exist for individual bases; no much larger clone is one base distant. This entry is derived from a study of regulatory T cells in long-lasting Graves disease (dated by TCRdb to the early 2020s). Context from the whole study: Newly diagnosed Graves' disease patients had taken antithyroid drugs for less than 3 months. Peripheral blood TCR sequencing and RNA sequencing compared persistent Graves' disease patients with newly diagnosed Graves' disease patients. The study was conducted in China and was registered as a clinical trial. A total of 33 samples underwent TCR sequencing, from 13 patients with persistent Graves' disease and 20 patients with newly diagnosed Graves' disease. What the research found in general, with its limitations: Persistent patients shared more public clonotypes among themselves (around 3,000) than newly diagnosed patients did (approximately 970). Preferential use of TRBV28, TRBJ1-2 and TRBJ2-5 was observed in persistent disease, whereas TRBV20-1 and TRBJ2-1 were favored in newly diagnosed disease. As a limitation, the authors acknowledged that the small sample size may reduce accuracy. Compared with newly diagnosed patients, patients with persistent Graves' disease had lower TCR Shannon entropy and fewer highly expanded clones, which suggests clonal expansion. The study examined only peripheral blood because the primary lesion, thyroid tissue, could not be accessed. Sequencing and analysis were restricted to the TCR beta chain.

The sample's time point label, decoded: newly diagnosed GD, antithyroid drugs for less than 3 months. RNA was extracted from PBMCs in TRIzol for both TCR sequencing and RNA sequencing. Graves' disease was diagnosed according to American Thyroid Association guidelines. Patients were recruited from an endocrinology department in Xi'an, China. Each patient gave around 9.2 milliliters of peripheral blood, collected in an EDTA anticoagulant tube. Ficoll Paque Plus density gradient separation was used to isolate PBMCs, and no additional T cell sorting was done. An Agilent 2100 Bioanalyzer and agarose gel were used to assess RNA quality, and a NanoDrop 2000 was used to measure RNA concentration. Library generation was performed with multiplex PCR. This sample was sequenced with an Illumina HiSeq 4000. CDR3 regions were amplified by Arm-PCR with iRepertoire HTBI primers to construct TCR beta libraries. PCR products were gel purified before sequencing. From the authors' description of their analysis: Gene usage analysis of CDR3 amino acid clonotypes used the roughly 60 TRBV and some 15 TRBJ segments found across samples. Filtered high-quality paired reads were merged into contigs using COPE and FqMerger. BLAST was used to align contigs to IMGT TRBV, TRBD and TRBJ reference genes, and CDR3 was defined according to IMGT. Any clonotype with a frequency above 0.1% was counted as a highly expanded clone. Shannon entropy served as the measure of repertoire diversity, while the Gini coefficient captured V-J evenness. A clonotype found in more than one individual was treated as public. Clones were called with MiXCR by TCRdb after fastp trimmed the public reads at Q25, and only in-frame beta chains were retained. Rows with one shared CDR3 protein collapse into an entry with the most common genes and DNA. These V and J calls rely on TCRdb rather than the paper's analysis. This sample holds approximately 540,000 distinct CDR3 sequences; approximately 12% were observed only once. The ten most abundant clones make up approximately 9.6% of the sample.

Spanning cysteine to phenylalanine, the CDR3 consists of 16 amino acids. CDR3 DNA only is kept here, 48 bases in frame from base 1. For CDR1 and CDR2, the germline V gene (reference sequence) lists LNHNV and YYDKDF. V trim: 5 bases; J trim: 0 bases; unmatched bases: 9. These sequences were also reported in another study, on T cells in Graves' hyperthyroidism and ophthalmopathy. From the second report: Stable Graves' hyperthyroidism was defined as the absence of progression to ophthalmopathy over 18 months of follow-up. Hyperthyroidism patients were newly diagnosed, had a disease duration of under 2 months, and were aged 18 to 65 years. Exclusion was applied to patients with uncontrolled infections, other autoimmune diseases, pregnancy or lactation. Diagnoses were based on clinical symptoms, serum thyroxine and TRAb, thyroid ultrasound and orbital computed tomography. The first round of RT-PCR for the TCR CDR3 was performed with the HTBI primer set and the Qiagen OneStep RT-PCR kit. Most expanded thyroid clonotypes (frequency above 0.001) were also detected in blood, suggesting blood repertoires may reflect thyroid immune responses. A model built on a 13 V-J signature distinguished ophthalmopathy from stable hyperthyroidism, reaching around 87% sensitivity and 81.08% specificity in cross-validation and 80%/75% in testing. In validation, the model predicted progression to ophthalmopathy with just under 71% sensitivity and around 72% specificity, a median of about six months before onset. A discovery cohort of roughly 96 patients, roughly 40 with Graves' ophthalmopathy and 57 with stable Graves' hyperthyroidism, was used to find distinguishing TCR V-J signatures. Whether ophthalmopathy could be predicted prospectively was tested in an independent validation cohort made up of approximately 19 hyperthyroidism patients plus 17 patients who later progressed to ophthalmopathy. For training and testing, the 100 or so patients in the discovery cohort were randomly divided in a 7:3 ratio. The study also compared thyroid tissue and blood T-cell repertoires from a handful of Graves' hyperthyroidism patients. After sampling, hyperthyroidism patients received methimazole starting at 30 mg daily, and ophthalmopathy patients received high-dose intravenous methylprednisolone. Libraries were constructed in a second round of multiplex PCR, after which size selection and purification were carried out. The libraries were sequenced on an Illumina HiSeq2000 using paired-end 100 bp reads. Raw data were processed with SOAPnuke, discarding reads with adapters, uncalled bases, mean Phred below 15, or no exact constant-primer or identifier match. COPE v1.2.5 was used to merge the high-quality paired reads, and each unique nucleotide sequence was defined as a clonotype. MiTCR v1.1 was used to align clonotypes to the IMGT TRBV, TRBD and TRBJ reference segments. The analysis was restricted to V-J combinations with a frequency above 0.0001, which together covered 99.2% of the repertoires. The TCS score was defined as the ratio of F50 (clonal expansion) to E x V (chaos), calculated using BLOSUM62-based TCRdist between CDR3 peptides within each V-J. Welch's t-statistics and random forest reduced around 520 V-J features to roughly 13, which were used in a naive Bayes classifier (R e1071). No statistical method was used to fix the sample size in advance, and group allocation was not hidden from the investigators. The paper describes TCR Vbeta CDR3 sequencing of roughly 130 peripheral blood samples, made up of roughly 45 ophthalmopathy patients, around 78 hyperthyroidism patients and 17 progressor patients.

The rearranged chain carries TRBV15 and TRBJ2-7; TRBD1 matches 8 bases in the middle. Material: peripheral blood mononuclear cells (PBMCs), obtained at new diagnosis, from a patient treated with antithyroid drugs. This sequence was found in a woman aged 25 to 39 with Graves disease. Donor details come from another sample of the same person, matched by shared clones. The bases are TGTGCCACCAGCGACGGGACAGGAGGGGGCTCCTACGAGCAGTACTTC. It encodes CATSDGTGGGSYEQYF.